Below are 11 T cell receptor beta chains sequenced from a single sample in a study of follicular helper T cells after annual influenza vaccination. The protocol was immunoSEQ multiplex PCR, while the TCRdb copy is restricted to in-frame clones and leaves out a portion. The sample has roughly 10,000 clones, 65% to 80% seen once. Here the sequenced sample was CXCR5- memory CD4+ T cells sorted from blood, taken 6 weeks after influenza vaccination. These receptors originate from an adult who received the influenza vaccine.

The chain combines TRBV6-1 with TRBJ2-1, with D maybe TRBD2 (7 bases). This CDR3 comprises 15 residues. Germline V gene sequence: CDR1 MNHNS, CDR2 SASEGT. V was pared by 6 bases and J by 6 bases, with 18 bases between. The CDR3 reads CASRVPGGRFNEQFF. CDR3 DNA sequence: TGTGCCAGCAGAGTACCGGGGGGCCGTTTCAATGAGCAGTTCTTC.

The CDR3 DNA is TGTGCCAGCAGCCGGGGGAACTCAGATACGCAGTATTTT. Amino acid sequence: CASSRGNSDTQYF. The chain combines TRBV7-9 with TRBJ2-3, with D perhaps TRBD2 (6 bases). V lost 5 bases and J 4 bases, leaving 10 bases between the germline ends. CDR1 is SEHNR and CDR2 is FQNEAQ in the germline V gene (reference sequence). This CDR3 has 13 residues.

This clone was detected only once. This chain uses TRBV7-2 with TRBJ2-7, with 9 bases identical to TRBD1. V lost 5 bases to trimming and J lost 3 bases; unmatched junction nucleotides: 8. Looked up from germline, CDR1 is SGHTA and CDR2 is FQGNSA. The CDR3 runs 15 residues. In DNA, the CDR3 is TGTGCCAGCAGCCTCCGGGACAGGGACCGCTACGAGCAGTACTTC. It encodes CASSLRDRDRYEQYF.

This clone was detected once. The CDR3 is CASSYSRDSLEAFF. The CDR3 region has the DNA TGTGCCAGCAGTTACTCGAGGGATTCCCTAGAAGCTTTCTTT. The chain carries TRBV6-5 and TRBJ1-1; D is uncertain. The V end lost 0 bases, the J end lost 8 bases, and 13 bases lay between the germline ends. CDR1 and CDR2 from the germline V gene are MNHEY and SVGAGI. The length of the CDR3 is 14 residues.

This clone has more than one count but fewer than ten. The rearrangement uses TRBV7-9 and TRBJ2-2; no firm D call. V dropped 2 bases and J dropped 0 bases, with 4 bases sitting between them. Germline V gene data show CDR1 as SEHNR and CDR2 as FQNEAQ (reference sequence). This CDR3 comprises 14 residues. CDR3 protein: CASSLQANTGELFF. CDR3 nucleotides: TGTGCCAGCAGCTTACAGGCGAACACCGGGGAGCTGTTTTTT.

This rearrangement joins TRBV7-3 to TRBJ2-1; TRBD1 agrees at 8 bases. Trimming cost V 5 bases and J 4 bases; bases outside gene matches: 10. The CDR3 has 16 amino acids. Germline values: CDR1 SGHTA, CDR2 FQGTGA. In nucleotides, the CDR3 is TGTGCCAGCAGCCCGCAGGGACAGGAGATTTACAATGAGCAGTTCTTC. It specifies CASSPQGQEIYNEQFF.

J is TRBJ1-4 and V is TRBV7-6; D is uncertain. V was trimmed by 5 bases and J by 7 bases, leaving 11 bases between them. This CDR3 region has 13 residues. Germline V gene data show CDR1 as SGHVS and CDR2 as FNYEAQ. The CDR3 spells CASSEDSREKLFF. CDR3 DNA: TGTGCCAGCAGCGAGGACTCGCGTGAAAAACTGTTTTTT.

Only one count was recorded for this clone. The CDR3 nucleotides are TGTGCCAGCAGCGGATTCTATAGAGGGGATGAGCAGTTCTTC. Translated: CASSGFYRGDEQFF. V usage is TRBV11-1 and J usage is TRBJ2-1; the D call may be TRBD1 or TRBD2 (5 bases each). CDR1 SGHAT and CDR2 FQDESV come from the germline V gene (reference sequence). Trimming took 5 bases from V and 8 from J, leaving 16 bases between them. There are 14 residues in the CDR3.

This chain connects TRBV6-5 to TRBJ1-3, with TRBD1 as a possible D gene (6 bases). Germline assignment: CDR1 MNHEY and CDR2 SVGAGI. V was cut by 2 bases and J by 0 bases, with 8 bases left in between. This CDR3 is built from 15 residues. In DNA, the CDR3 is TGTGCCAGCAGTTACGGACAGTACTCTGGAAACACCATATATTTT. Its protein is CASSYGQYSGNTIYF.

The chain uses TRBV5-1 and TRBJ1-2; D gene unclear. CDR1 and CDR2 (germline): SGHRS, YFSETQ. V lost 5 bases and J 5 bases, leaving 16 bases between the germline ends. There are 14 residues in the CDR3. CDR3 loop: CASRVWGGKYGYTF. The CDR3 coding sequence is TGCGCCAGCAGAGTTTGGGGAGGGAAGTATGGCTACACCTTC.

The CDR3 DNA reads as TGCGCCAGCAGTGGCAGCGGGGGGTCGAACACCGGGGAGCTGTTTTTT. This encodes CASSGSGGSNTGELFF. The chain joins TRBV5-1 to TRBJ2-2; 9 bases match TRBD2. The length of the CDR3 is 16 residues. V was clipped by 5 bases and J by 0 bases; unmatched bases: 5. The V gene's germline CDR1 is SGHRS and CDR2 YFSETQ. Together with reference TRBV5-1 and TRBJ2-2, the CDR3 gives the full variable domain: KAGVTQTPRYLIKTRGQQVTLSCSPISGHRSVSWYQQTPGQGLQFLFEYFSETQRNKGNFPGRFSGRQFSNSRSEMNVSTLELGDSALYLCASSGSGGSNTGELFFGEGSRLTVL.